The 24 T cell receptor beta chains below all came from one sample that was sequenced in a study of T cell responses to AZD1222 COVID-19 vaccine. Assay: immunoSEQ multiplex PCR; the TCRdb copy retains only in-frame clones and omits some. The sample carries 150,000 or so clones, roughly nine tenths recorded once. This specimen was peripheral blood, taken on day 0 of AZD1222 vaccination. These receptors all come from an adult in good health.

The chain couples TRBV6-5 to TRBJ2-3; 8 bases line up with TRBD1. CDR3 length: 13 amino acids. The V gene end was trimmed by 6 bases and the J gene end by 6 bases; junction bases not matched to a gene: 5. Germline-derived CDR1 and CDR2 are MNHEY and SVGAGI. This CDR3 reads CASRGQVPDTQYF. The DNA of the CDR3 is TGTGCCAGCAGGGGACAGGTGCCTGATACGCAGTATTTT.

This chain links TRBV6-1 with TRBJ1-1; D unresolved. The CDR3 sequence is 13 residues long. Germline-derived CDR1 and CDR2 are MNHNS and SASEGT. Trimming took off 0 bases at V and 5 bases at J, with 7 bases between the two ends. The CDR3 is CASSEARLTEAFF. The DNA for the CDR3 is TGTGCCAGCAGTGAAGCGCGGCTGACTGAAGCTTTCTTT.

This clone was detected only once. This chain links TRBV28 with TRBJ2-7, with a weak D call TRBD1 (5 bases). V dropped 5 bases and J dropped 0 bases, with 17 bases sitting between them. Germline loops: CDR1 MDHEN, CDR2 SYDVKM. The CDR3 length is 16 residues. CDR3 sequence reads: CASSTVKGVSSYEQYF. CDR3 nucleotides: TGTGCCAGCAGTACCGTAAAAGGGGTGAGCTCCTACGAGCAGTACTTC.

The chain recombines TRBV6-5 with TRBJ1-1; a possible D gene is TRBD1 (6 bases). Germline loops: CDR1 MNHEY, CDR2 SVGAGI. The CDR3 is 14 residues long. V lost 2 bases and J lost 4, with 11 bases in between. The CDR3 protein is CASSYGGAGTEAFF. The DNA for the CDR3 is TGTGCCAGCAGTTACGGGGGGGCAGGCACTGAAGCTTTCTTT.

This chain uses TRBV12-5 with TRBJ1-2; 7 bases are shared with TRBD1. The CDR3 loop spans 14 amino acids. The junction had 6 bases not matched to a gene; V was cut back by 5 bases and J by 3 bases. Per germline, CDR1 LGHNT and CDR2 FRNRAP. The CDR3 reads CASGLSGQDYGYTF. CDR3 DNA: TGTGCTAGTGGTCTATCAGGACAGGACTATGGCTACACCTTC.

The V gene is TRBV19, the J gene TRBJ2-3; 7 positions match TRBD2. V shed 4 bases, J shed 10 bases, and the junction held 8 bases outside the gene matches. Germline lookup yields CDR1 LNHDA and CDR2 SQIVND (reference sequence). The CDR3 extends over 13 amino acids. The CDR3 nucleotides read TGTGCCAGTAGTAACGGCGGCGGGGGTGCGCAGTATTTT. It codes for CASSNGGGGAQYF.

The chain uses TRBV28 and TRBJ1-2; perhaps TRBD1 as D (5 bases). Germline CDR1 MDHEN, CDR2 SYDVKM. V lost 4 bases and J 7 bases, leaving 22 bases between the germline ends. CDR3 length: 16 residues. This chain's CDR3 is CASSSGTVTPRGGYTF. CDR3 coding DNA: TGTGCCAGCAGTTCTGGGACGGTCACTCCGAGGGGTGGCTACACCTTC.

This clone came up once. The chain joins TRBV27 to TRBJ1-6, with 7 bases aligning to TRBD1. J gave up 10 bases and V 6 bases, and 6 bases lay outside the gene matches. The CDR3 spans 13 residues. CDR1 is MNHEY, CDR2 SMNVEV, per germline (reference sequence). The CDR3 nucleotides read TGTGCCAGCAGAGACAGGGTTCGGTCACCCCTCCACTTT. This translates into CASRDRVRSPLHF.

This chain uses TRBV7-6 with TRBJ1-1; 7 nucleotides match TRBD1. Trimming at V came to 11 bases and at J to 4 bases, leaving 7 bases not matched to a gene. CDR1 is SGHVS, CDR2 FNYEAQ, per germline. The CDR3 is made up of 12 amino acids. The chain's CDR3 is CARRKGATEAFF. The CDR3 nucleotides are TGTGCCCGACGAAAGGGGGCCACTGAAGCTTTCTTT.

J is TRBJ2-1 and V is TRBV7-2; D is ambiguous. Trimming removed 5 bases from V and 1 base from J, with 12 bases in between. CDR1 and CDR2 from the germline V gene are SGHTA and FQGNSA. The length of the CDR3 is 15 residues. CDR3 in amino acids: CASSQDTASYNEQFF. CDR3 DNA: TGTGCCAGCAGCCAAGACACCGCATCCTACAATGAGCAGTTCTTC.

The V gene is TRBV7-8, the J gene TRBJ1-4; no clear D. The CDR3 extends over 15 amino acids. Deletions cut 1 base from V and 8 bases from J, with 14 bases between. Germline CDR1 reads SGHVS; CDR2 reads FQNEAQ. The CDR3 DNA follows: TGTGCCAGCAGCTTAGAGGGCTACGCGAGGGAAAAACTGTTTTTT. It is translated as CASSLEGYAREKLFF. Using reference TRBV7-8 and TRBJ1-4 for the parts outside the CDR3, the full variable domain is GAGVSQSPRYKVAKRGQDVALRCDPISGHVSLFWYQQALGQGPEFLTYFQNEAQLDKSGLPSDRFFAERPEGSVSTLKIQRTQQEDSAVYLCASSLEGYAREKLFFGSGTQLSVL.

The chain uses TRBV28 and TRBJ1-1; 8 nucleotides agree with TRBD1. The J segment lost 3 bases and the V segment lost 4 bases, leaving 1 base of the junction unmatched. Per germline, CDR1 MDHEN and CDR2 SYDVKM. This CDR3 is 13 amino acids long. CDR3 in DNA: TGTGCCAGCAGTTACAGGGGGGACACTGAAGCTTTCTTT. This encodes CASSYRGDTEAFF.

V and J are TRBV5-6 and TRBJ2-6; D not certain. The V end was cut by 3 bases, the J end by 3 bases, with 16 bases between. Per germline, CDR1 SGHDT and CDR2 YYEEEE. The CDR3 runs 17 residues. CDR3 sequence (DNA): TGTGCCAGCAGCTACGTACCTATTATGTTTGGGGCCAACGTCCTGACTTTC. This gives the protein CASSYVPIMFGANVLTF. The full variable domain, with the rest looked up from reference TRBV5-6 and TRBJ2-6, is DAGVTQSPTHLIKTRGQQVTLRCSPKSGHDTVSWYQQALGQGPQFIFQYYEEEERQRGNFPDRFSGHQFPNYSSELNVNALLLGDSALYLCASSYVPIMFGANVLTFGAGSRLTVL.

The chain links TRBV5-1 to TRBJ1-4, with D possibly matching TRBD1 (6 bases). Between the trimmed V and J ends, which lost 4 bases and 7 bases, there was a span of 17 bases. Looked up from germline, CDR1 is SGHRS and CDR2 is YFSETQ. The CDR3 is 15 residues long. The CDR3 coding sequence is TGCGCCAGCAGCGTGCAGGGAGTCAGGGGTGAAAAACTGTTTTTT. It encodes CASSVQGVRGEKLFF.

The V and J genes are TRBV12-5 and TRBJ1-1; D is unclear. Trimming stripped 6 bases from V and 3 bases from J, with 14 bases between. This CDR3 has 14 residues. The germline gives CDR1 LGHNT, CDR2 FRNRAP. The CDR3 coding sequence is TGTGCTAGTGGCCGCCTCGGCGCGGACACTGAAGCTTTCTTT. Translating it yields CASGRLGADTEAFF.

The genes are TRBV3-1 (or the pseudogene TRBV3-2) and TRBJ1-1; a weak D match, TRBD1 (6 bases). The CDR3 is 11 residues long. Trimming pared 5 bases from V and 9 bases from J, leaving 10 bases between. Per the germline V gene, CDR1 is LGHDT and CDR2 is YNNKEL (reference sequence). CDR3 in amino acids: CASSSGTQAFF. The CDR3 bases are TGTGCCAGCAGCTCCGGGACACAAGCTTTCTTT.

This clone appeared once. V and J are TRBV19 and TRBJ2-1; 9 nucleotides align to TRBD2. The CDR3 loop spans 17 amino acids. J lost 1 base, V lost 0 bases, and 4 bases had no gene match. CDR1 and CDR2 from the germline V gene are LNHDA and SQIVND (reference sequence). This chain's CDR3 is CASSIDGSGSSYNEQFF. Here the CDR3 DNA reads TGTGCCAGTAGTATAGATGGTAGCGGGAGTTCCTACAATGAGCAGTTCTTC.

The chain is built from TRBV10-3 and TRBJ1-6; the match to TRBD1 covers 9 bases. After removal of 8 bases from V and 12 bases from J, the junction contained 11 bases not matched to a gene. The germline gives CDR1 ENHRY, CDR2 SYGVKD. The CDR3 runs to 14 residues. The DNA for the CDR3 is TGTGCCATCTCCCCCCGGGACAGGGATGAACCCCTCCACTTT. This codes for CAISPRDRDEPLHF.

V gene TRBV7-6 combines with J gene TRBJ1-2; D possibly corresponds to TRBD1 (6 bases). Trimming pared 1 base from V and 4 bases from J, leaving 13 bases between. CDR3 length equals 15 residues. Germline CDR1 and CDR2: SGHVS and FNYEAQ. The CDR3 here is CASSLDQGSGYGYTF. Written as DNA, the CDR3 is TGTGCCAGCAGCTTAGACCAGGGGTCGGGCTATGGCTACACCTTC. The full variable domain, rest sourced from reference TRBV7-6 and TRBJ1-2, is GAGVSQSPRYKVTKRGQDVALRCDPISGHVSLYWYRQALGQGPEFLTYFNYEAQQDKSGLPNDRFSAERPEGSISTLTIQRTEQRDSAMYRCASSLDQGSGYGYTFGSGTRLTVV.

The chain recombines TRBV6-4 with TRBJ2-3; D assignment may be TRBD1 or TRBD2 (5 bases each). This CDR3 region has 13 residues. Trimming removed 4 bases from V and 0 bases from J, with 5 bases in between. The V gene's germline CDR1 is MRHNA and CDR2 SNTAGT. CDR3 protein: CASSGDSTDTQYF. The CDR3 DNA follows: TGTGCCAGCAGTGGGGACAGCACAGATACGCAGTATTTT.

The chain carries TRBV11-2 and TRBJ2-3; possibly TRBD1 or TRBD2 for D (6 bases each). There are 12 residues in the CDR3. V gave up 5 bases and J gave up 6 bases, with 9 bases separating them. CDR1 is SGHAT, CDR2 FQNNGV, per germline. CDR3 DNA: TGTGCCAGCAGCAAAGGGGGGGATACGCAGTATTTT. Protein: CASSKGGDTQYF. The whole variable domain, remainder taken from reference TRBV11-2 and TRBJ2-3, is EAGVAQSPRYKIIEKRQSVAFWCNPISGHATLYWYQQILGQGPKLLIQFQNNGVVDDSQLPKDRFSAERLKGVDSTLKIQPAKLEDSAVYLCASSKGGDTQYFGPGTRLTVL.

The chain recombines TRBV7-2 with TRBJ2-3; D ambiguous. The ends were cut back, 5 bases at V and 0 bases at J, with 9 bases in the middle. Germline values: CDR1 SGHTA, CDR2 FQGNSA. The CDR3 contains 14 residues. CDR3 loop: CASSPARSTDTQYF. CDR3 bases: TGTGCCAGCAGCCCTGCTCGCAGCACAGATACGCAGTATTTT. The variable domain in full, with the rest retrieved from reference TRBV7-2 and TRBJ2-3, is GAGVSQSPSNKVTEKGKDVELRCDPISGHTALYWYRQSLGQGLEFLIYFQGNSAPDKSGLPSDRFSAERTGGSVSTLTIQRTQQEDSAVYLCASSPARSTDTQYFGPGTRLTVL.

The J gene is TRBJ1-2, the V gene TRBV5-1, with 9 bases fitting TRBD1. With 0 bases clipped from V and 8 bases from J, the junction kept 8 bases outside the gene matches. This CDR3 is 15 amino acids long. CDR1 SGHRS and CDR2 YFSETQ come from the germline V gene. The CDR3 protein is CASSLDGTGSRGYTF. CDR3 bases: TGCGCCAGCAGCTTGGATGGGACAGGGTCTCGGGGCTACACCTTC.

This chain uses TRBV15 with TRBJ2-2; D perhaps matches TRBD2 (6 bases). Between the trimmed V and J ends, which lost 7 bases and 5 bases, there was a span of 11 bases. Germline assignment: CDR1 LNHNV and CDR2 YYDKDF (reference sequence). This CDR3 is built from 13 residues. The CDR3 DNA reads as TGTGCCACCAAGGAGGGTGGGACCGGGGAGCTGTTTTTT. Residues: CATKEGGTGELFF. Supplemented by reference TRBV15 and TRBJ2-2, the full variable domain reads DAMVIQNPRYQVTQFGKPVTLSCSQTLNHNVMYWYQQKSSQAPKLLFHYYDKDFNNEADTPDNFQSRRPNTSFCFLDIRSPGLGDTAMYLCATKEGGTGELFFGEGSRLTVL.